This T cell receptor (beta chain) emerged from a study of blood T cells in healthy people across ages. This CDR3 is 17 amino acids long. After removal of 4 bases from V and 2 bases from J, the junction contained 7 bases not matched to a gene. Germline values: CDR1 MNHEY, CDR2 SVGEGT. A second PCR of 7 to 11 cycles used a sample-barcoded 5' primer and a J-beta primer mix. TCRdb re-called the 5' RACE reads through MiXCR, storing one row per CDR3 protein. The sample records around 1,800,000 distinct CDR3 sequences, approximately 40% being singletons. The sequencing input was blood. The chain has TRBV6-2 or TRBV6-3 and TRBJ2-6; TRBD1 agrees at 8 bases. The TCR sequence derives from a human donor in good health. CDR3 protein: CASSLSQGATGANVLTF. The CDR3, as DNA: TGTGCCAGCAGTTTGTCCCAGGGGGCGACTGGGGCCAACGTCCTGACTTTC.